The rows below give T cell receptor beta chains drawn from one sample of a study of blood T cell repertoires in COVID-19. Using immunoSEQ multiplex PCR, the repertoire was profiled, and TCRdb retains in-frame clones only, with some absent. The sample carries hundreds of thousands of clones, about nine tenths recorded once. Sequenced material: peripheral blood. The source is a young woman with acute or convalescent COVID-19. Each CDR3 is given with its conserved first and last residue. A D gene is named only where the DNA matches it firmly. The size field is filled for only some rows; it gives once, few, many or a size class.

CDR3aa: CASSEALQPRGKGYTF
CDR3nt: TGTGCCAGCAGTGAAGCACTCCAACCGAGGGGGAAGGGCTACACCTTC
d_gene: NA
v_gene: TRBV2
j_gene: TRBJ1-2
abundance: NA

CDR3aa: CAWSVGGYQPQHF
CDR3nt: TGTGCCTGGAGTGTTGGCGGATATCAGCCCCAGCATTTT
d_gene: NA
v_gene: TRBV30
j_gene: TRBJ1-5
abundance: few

CDR3aa: CASTADRANQPQHF
CDR3nt: TGTGCCAGTACCGCGGACAGAGCCAATCAGCCCCAGCATTTT
d_gene: NA
v_gene: TRBV19
j_gene: TRBJ1-5
abundance: once

CDR3aa: CSASPLAFF
CDR3nt: TGCAGTGCTAGCCCTTTAGCTTTCTTT
d_gene: NA
v_gene: TRBV20-1
j_gene: TRBJ1-1
abundance: NA

CDR3aa: CSVGSTGRGGNEKLFF
CDR3nt: TGCAGCGTTGGCTCCACCGGGCGGGGGGGAAATGAAAAACTGTTTTTT
d_gene: NA
v_gene: TRBV29-1
j_gene: TRBJ1-4
abundance: few

CDR3aa: CASSLDTGELFF
CDR3nt: TGTGCCAGCAGCCTCGACACCGGGGAGCTGTTTTTT
d_gene: NA
v_gene: TRBV11-3
j_gene: TRBJ2-2
abundance: NA

CDR3aa: CARTVVSSGNTIYF
CDR3nt: TGTGCCAGAACGGTCGTGAGCTCTGGAAACACCATATATTTT
d_gene: NA
v_gene: TRBV27
j_gene: TRBJ1-3
abundance: few

CDR3aa: CASRNQGNEQYF
CDR3nt: TGTGCCAGCAGGAACCAGGGGAACGAGCAGTACTTC
d_gene: NA
v_gene: TRBV2
j_gene: TRBJ2-7
abundance: NA

CDR3aa: CASSPGTSGSTDTQYF
CDR3nt: TGCGCCAGCAGCCCGGGGACTAGCGGGAGCACAGATACGCAGTATTTT
d_gene: TRBD2
v_gene: TRBV5-1
j_gene: TRBJ2-3
abundance: NA

CDR3aa: CASSSQGRTEAFF
CDR3nt: TGTGCCAGCAGCTCACAGGGAAGGACTGAAGCTTTCTTT
d_gene: NA
v_gene: TRBV9
j_gene: TRBJ1-1
abundance: NA

CDR3aa: CASSFGQGVRTEAFF
CDR3nt: TGCGCCAGCAGCTTCGGACAGGGAGTGAGAACTGAAGCTTTCTTT
d_gene: TRBD1
v_gene: TRBV5-1
j_gene: TRBJ1-1
abundance: NA

CDR3aa: CASMGSSGANVLTF
CDR3nt: TGTGCCAGCATGGGGAGCTCTGGGGCCAACGTCCTGACTTTC
d_gene: NA
v_gene: TRBV25-1
j_gene: TRBJ2-6
abundance: NA

CDR3aa: CASSQETSGGAYNEQFF
CDR3nt: TGTGCCAGCAGCCAGGAGACTAGCGGGGGGGCCTACAATGAGCAGTTCTTC
d_gene: TRBD2
v_gene: TRBV4-2
j_gene: TRBJ2-1
abundance: NA

CDR3aa: CASSQERTLRGSYNEQFF
CDR3nt: TGTGCCAGCAGCCAAGAAAGGACTCTTCGGGGGTCCTACAATGAGCAGTTCTTC
d_gene: NA
v_gene: TRBV3-1/TRBV3-2
j_gene: TRBJ2-1
abundance: NA

CDR3aa: CASSPQNEEQYF
CDR3nt: TGCGCCAGCAGCCCCCAAAACGAGGAGCAGTACTTC
d_gene: NA
v_gene: TRBV5-1
j_gene: TRBJ2-7
abundance: NA

CDR3aa: CASSFFTRQGSPLHF
CDR3nt: TGTGCCAGCAGTTTCTTCACGAGGCAGGGGTCACCCCTCCACTTT
d_gene: NA
v_gene: TRBV27
j_gene: TRBJ1-6
abundance: NA

CDR3aa: CASSLGGVSSYEQYF
CDR3nt: TGTGCCAGCAGCTTGGGCGGGGTGAGCTCCTACGAGCAGTACTTC
d_gene: NA
v_gene: TRBV7-2
j_gene: TRBJ2-7
abundance: once